This TCR beta chain is drawn from a study of shared clonotypes between healthy human individuals (TCRdb year 2020). With regard to the full study: Three men and two women, aged 18 to 49 years, made up the cohort. Different laboratories and diverse techniques were used to prepare libraries and sequence TCR repertoires, to increase sequencing depth and limit assay-specific biases. For each donor, CD4 naive and CD4 memory were each given three plates, CD8 naive was given two plates, and CD8 memory was given one plate. Between about 0.94 and 10 billion PBMCs per donor were obtained by leukapheresis. The study deeply sequenced blood TCR repertoires of several healthy adults to estimate repertoire size and the extent of clonotype sharing between individuals. Study-wide conclusions, independent of this receptor: Sampling was restricted to blood, and TCR repertoires in tissue are likely to differ from TCR repertoires in blood. Approximately 4.8% of naive CD4, 3.5% of naive CD8, around 2.3% of memory CD4, and about 0.4% of memory CD8 clonotypes were shared across a few donors. Higher generation probabilities were observed for clonotypes shared by all four sorted-subset donors than for non-shared clonotypes. The genetic and exposure-history diversity represented was limited by the small number of donors. Even with the large sequencing depth, rarefaction of the sorted-subset datasets indicated that sequencing was incomplete. Naive subsets generally had larger estimated clonotype richness than memory subsets. Pairwise subsampling led to the expectation that sequencing depth would affect the degree of clonotype sharing among donors.

TCR CDR3 regions were amplified from genomic DNA by multiplex PCR using the deep immunoSEQ assay. Genomic DNA extracted from each cell subset was distributed evenly over all wells of several immunoSEQ 96-well plates, and each plate served as one replicate. For sorted subsets, around 0.2 ug of genomic DNA, equivalent to 25,000 to 35,000 T cell genomes, went into each replicate PCR. Purified libraries were measured with a Qubit 3.0 fluorometer, size-checked on a Bioanalyzer 2100, and measured again with the KAPA Library Quantification kit. A separate single-read 150-cycle Illumina NextSeq 550 flow cell was used to sequence each immunoSEQ 96-well plate. The authors processed their data as follows. Because the immunoSEQ output held only junctional sequences and lacked quality scores, the filtering could not match the filtering applied to full-length reads. To assign V/J genes and CDR3, sequences were annotated using PyIR, a Python wrapper for IgBLAST v1.9, with IMGT germline references. Reads were filtered out if the reads had weak V/J assignments (E-value above 1e-6), no CDR3, stop codons, out-of-frame junctions, or ambiguous translated residues. V3J clonotypes were defined as sequences sharing the same inferred V gene, J gene, and CDR3 amino acid sequence. The percentage overlap between two repertoires was calculated by dividing the number of shared unique clonotypes by the size of the smaller repertoire. Repertoire richness was assessed with RTK rarefaction, the Chao1 estimator, and Recon v2.1 estimates of unobserved clonotypes. Generation probabilities for all TCRbeta clonotypes obtained by the gDNA method from several donors were computed using OLGA. This is the immuneACCESS table as TCRdb keeps it, with only in-frame sequences that have V and J called. A part of the clones is gone; compared with another copy, unresolved V genes explain less than half, and the rest is unexplained. The V and J calls and clone size were taken over from that table, and D and trimming were inferred from the DNA. Present in this sample are around 2,000,000 clones, approximately 94% of which were seen just once. Of the sample, about 1.8% falls within the top ten clones.

Note on this clone: Its antigen specificity is not known. No quality values exist for individual bases; no much larger clone is one base distant.

CD8 naive samples were obtained by positive selection for CCR7 among CD45RO-negative cells, yielding a CD45RA+CCR7+ population from which TemRA cells were excluded. Donors were healthy HIV-negative adults with no recently reported acute infections or vaccinations. All donors were Caucasian adults living in Nashville, Tennessee, USA. After blood collection by leukapheresis, PBMCs were isolated using Ficoll-Histopaque density gradient centrifugation and then cryopreserved in the vapor phase of liquid nitrogen. Purity and quantity of every magnetically sorted T cell population were checked by analytical flow cytometry. From each sorted fraction, genomic DNA was isolated and quantified by UV absorbance on a Nanodrop 2000c. The sample taken for sequencing was naive CD8+ T cells from PBMCs. The cell subset or site label on this specimen signifies: CD45RA+CCR7+. The sequence was obtained from a man between 18 and 29 years old in good health. Some clones in this sample may be carry-over from other donors' samples.

The CDR3 reads CTSSLIPGQGTDNEQFF. The DNA is TGCACCAGCAGCTTGATACCGGGACAGGGCACGGACAATGAGCAGTTCTTC. The chain joins TRBV1 to TRBJ2-1; the tabulated D call, TRBD1, remains unverified against the DNA. TRBV1 counts as a pseudogene. The CDR3 numbers 17 residues from cysteine through phenylalanine. Only CDR3 DNA is held: 51 bases, read in frame from base 1.